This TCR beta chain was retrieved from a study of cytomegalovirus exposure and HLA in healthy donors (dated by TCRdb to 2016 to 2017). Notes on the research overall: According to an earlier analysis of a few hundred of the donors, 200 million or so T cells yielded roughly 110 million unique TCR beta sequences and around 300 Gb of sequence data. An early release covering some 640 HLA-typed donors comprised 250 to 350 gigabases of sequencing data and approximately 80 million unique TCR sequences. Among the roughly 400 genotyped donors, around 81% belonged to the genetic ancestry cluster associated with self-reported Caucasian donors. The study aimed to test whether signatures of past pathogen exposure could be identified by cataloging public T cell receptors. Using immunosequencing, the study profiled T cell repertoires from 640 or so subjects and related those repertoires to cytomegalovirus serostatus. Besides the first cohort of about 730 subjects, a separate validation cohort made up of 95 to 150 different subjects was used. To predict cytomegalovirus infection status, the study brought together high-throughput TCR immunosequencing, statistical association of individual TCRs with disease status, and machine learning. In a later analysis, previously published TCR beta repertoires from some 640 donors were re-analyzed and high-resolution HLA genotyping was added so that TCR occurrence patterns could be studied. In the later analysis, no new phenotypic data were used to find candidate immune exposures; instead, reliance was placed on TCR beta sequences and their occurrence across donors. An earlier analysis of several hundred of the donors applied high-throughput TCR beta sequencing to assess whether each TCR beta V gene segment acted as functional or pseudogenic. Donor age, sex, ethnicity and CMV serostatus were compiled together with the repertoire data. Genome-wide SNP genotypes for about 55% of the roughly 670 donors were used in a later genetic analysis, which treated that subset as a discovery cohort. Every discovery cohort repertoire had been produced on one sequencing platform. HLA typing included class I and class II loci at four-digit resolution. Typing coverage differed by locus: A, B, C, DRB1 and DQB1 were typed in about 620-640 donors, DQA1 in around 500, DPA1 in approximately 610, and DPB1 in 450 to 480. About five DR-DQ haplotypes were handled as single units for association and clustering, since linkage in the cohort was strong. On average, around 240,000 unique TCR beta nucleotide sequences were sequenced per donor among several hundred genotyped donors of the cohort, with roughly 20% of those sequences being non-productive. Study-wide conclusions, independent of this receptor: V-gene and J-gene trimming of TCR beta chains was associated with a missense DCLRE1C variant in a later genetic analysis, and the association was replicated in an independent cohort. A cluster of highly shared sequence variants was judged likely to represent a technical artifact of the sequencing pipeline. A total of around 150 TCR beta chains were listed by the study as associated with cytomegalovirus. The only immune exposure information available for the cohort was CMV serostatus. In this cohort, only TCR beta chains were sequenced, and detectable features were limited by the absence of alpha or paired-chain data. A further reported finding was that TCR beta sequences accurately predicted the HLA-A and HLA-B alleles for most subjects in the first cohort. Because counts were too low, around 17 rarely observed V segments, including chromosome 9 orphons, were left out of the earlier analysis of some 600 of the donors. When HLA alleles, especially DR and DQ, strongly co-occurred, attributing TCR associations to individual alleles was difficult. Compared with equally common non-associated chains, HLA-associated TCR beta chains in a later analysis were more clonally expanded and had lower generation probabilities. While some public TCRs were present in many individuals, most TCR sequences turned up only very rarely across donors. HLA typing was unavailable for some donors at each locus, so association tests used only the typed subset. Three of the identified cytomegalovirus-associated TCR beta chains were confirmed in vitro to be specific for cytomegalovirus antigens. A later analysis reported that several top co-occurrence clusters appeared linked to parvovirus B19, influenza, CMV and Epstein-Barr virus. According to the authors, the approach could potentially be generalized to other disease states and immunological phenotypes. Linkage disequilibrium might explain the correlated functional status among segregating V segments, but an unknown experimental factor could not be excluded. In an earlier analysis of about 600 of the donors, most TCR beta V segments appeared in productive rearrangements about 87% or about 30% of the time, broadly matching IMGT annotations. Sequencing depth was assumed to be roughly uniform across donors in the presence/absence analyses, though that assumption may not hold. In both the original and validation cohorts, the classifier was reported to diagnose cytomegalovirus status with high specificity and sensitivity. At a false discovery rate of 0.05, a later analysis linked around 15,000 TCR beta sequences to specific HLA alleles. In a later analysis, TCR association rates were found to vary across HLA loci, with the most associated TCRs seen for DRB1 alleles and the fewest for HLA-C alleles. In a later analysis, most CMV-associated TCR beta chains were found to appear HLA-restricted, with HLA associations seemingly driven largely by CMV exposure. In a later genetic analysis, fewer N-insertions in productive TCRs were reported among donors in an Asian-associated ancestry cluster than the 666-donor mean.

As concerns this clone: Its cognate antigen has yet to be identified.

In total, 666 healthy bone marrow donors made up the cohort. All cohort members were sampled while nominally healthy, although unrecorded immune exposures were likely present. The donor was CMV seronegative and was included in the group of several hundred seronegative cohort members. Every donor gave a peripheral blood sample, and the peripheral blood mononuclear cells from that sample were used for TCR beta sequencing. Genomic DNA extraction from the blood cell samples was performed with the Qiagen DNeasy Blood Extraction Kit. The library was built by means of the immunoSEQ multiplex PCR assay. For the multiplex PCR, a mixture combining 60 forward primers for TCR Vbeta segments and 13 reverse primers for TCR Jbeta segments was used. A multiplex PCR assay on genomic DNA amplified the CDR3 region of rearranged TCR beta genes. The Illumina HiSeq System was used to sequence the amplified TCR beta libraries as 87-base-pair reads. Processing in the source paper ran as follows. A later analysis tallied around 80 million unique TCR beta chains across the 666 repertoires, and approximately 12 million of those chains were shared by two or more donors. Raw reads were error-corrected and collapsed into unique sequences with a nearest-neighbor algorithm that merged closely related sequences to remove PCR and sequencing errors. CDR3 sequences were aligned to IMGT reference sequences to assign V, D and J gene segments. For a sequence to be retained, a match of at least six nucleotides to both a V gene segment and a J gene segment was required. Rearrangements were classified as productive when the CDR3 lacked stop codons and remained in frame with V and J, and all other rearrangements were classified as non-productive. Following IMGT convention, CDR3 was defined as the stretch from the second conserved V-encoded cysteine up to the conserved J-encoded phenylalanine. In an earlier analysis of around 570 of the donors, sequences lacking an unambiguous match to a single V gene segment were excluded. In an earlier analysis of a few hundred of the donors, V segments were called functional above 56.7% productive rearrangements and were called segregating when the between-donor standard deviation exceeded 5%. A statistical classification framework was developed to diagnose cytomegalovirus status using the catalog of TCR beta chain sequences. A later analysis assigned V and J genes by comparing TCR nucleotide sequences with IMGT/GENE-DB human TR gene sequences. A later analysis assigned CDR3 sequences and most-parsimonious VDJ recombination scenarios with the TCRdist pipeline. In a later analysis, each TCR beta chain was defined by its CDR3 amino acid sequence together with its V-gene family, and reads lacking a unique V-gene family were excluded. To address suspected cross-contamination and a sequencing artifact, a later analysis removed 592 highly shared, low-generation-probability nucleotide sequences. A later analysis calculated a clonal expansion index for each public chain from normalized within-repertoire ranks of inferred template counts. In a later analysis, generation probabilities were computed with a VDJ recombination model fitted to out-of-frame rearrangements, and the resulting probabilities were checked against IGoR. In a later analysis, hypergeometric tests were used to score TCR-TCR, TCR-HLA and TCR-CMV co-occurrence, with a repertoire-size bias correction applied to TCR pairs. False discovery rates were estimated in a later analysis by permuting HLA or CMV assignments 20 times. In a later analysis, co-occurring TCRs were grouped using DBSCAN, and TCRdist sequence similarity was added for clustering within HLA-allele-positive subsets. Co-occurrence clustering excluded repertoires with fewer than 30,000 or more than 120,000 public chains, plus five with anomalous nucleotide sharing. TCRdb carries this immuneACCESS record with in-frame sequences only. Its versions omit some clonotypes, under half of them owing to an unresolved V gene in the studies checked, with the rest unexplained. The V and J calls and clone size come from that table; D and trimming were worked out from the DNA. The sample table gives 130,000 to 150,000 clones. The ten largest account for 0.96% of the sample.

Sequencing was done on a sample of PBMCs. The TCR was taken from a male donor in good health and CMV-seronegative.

This receptor carries the CDR3 CASSYSKQGVGNTIYF. The base sequence is TGTGCCAGCAGTTACTCGAAACAGGGGGTGGGAAACACCATATATTTT. The chain is assembled from TRBV6-6 and TRBJ1-3, with 8 central nucleotides matching TRBD1. Looking up the germline V gene (reference sequence) yields CDR1 MNHNY and CDR2 SVGAGI. Its CDR3 holds 16 amino acids, cysteine through phenylalanine. CDR3 DNA is the only sequence kept; it has 48 bases, read in frame from the first base. Trimming accounts for 0 bases at V and 4 bases at J, while the number of junction bases matched to no gene is 5.